The TCR beta chain under discussion was sequenced for a study of ipilimumab plus nivolumab after autologous stem cell transplantation. The overall study: Median doses per patient: about 5 ipilimumab, under 10 nivolumab.

Looked up from germline, CDR1 is SGHNT and CDR2 is YYREEE (reference sequence). Trimming cost V 4 bases and J 3 bases, with 14 bases left between them. CDR3 length equals 14 residues. On this clone: No antigen is known for it.

Starting 14 to 28 days after autologous transplant, ipilimumab 1 mg/kg was given. Broader study findings: Authors suggest TCR repertoire, Treg phenotype and gut microbiota support further study.

The data were produced by immunoSEQ multiplex PCR, yet TCRdb's version contains in-frame clones alone and is incomplete. This table holds 20,000 to 25,000 clones, about three quarters found once. This rearrangement joins TRBV5-4 to TRBJ2-7; maybe TRBD1 (5 bases). The sequence was collected from a male donor with diffuse large B-cell lymphoma. The sample was PBMCs, taken in a trial of ipilimumab plus nivolumab as post-transplant consolidation. CDR3 sequence: CASSRWGRGYEQYF. CDR3 nucleotides: TGTGCCAGCAGCCGCTGGGGTAGGGGCTACGAGCAGTACTTC.